Listed here are 3 T cell receptor beta chains from one sample, sequenced in a study of cytomegalovirus exposure and HLA in healthy donors. PCR amplification relied on 60 Vbeta primers (plus 13 Jbeta primers). Produced via immunoSEQ multiplex PCR; TCRdb's table is partial and in-frame only. The table has around 160,000 clones, 68% seen once. Sequenced sample: PBMCs. Receptors originate from a woman aged 35 to 49 in good health and CMV-seropositive.

The chain links TRBV13 to TRBJ2-7; 9 bases are a match to TRBD2. Germline V gene sequence: CDR1 PRHDT, CDR2 FYEKMQ (reference sequence). The trim removed 5 bases at V and 2 bases at J, leaving 1 base unmatched. The CDR3 length is 13 residues. The CDR3 spells CASSRLAAYEQYF. DNA of the CDR3: TGTGCCAGCAGCCGACTAGCGGCCTACGAGCAGTACTTC.

CDR3 DNA: TGTGCCAGCAGCCTCGGCTACGAGCAGTACTTC. The encoded protein is CASSLGYEQYF. The chain recombines TRBV6-1 with TRBJ2-7, with D unresolved. The CDR3 has 11 amino acids. V was cut by 6 bases and J by 3 bases, with 6 bases left in between. Germline CDR1 and CDR2: MNHNS and SASEGT.

This clone was seen only a few times. The chain is built from TRBV4-3 and TRBJ2-2; 8 bases line up with TRBD1. J gave up 6 bases and V 1 base, and 4 bases lay outside the gene matches. The CDR3 loop spans 15 amino acids. Per the germline V gene, CDR1 is LGHNA and CDR2 is YSLEER. The CDR3 sequence is CASSQADRVAGELFF. DNA for the CDR3: TGCGCCAGCAGCCAAGCGGACAGGGTGGCCGGGGAGCTGTTTTTT.